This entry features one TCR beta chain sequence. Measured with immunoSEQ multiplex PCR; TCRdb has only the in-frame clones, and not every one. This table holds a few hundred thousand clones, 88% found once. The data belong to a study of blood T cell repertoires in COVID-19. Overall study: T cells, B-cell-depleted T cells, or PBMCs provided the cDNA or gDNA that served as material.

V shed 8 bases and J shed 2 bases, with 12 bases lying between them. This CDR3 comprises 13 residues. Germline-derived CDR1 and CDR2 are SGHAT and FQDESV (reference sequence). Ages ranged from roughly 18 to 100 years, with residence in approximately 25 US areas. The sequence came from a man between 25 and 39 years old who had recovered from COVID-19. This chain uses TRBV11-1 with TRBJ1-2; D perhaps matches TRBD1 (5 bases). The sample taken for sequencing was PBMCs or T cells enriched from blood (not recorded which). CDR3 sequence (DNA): TGTGCCAGCGGGAGGGGCCCCAACTATGGCTACACCTTC. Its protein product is CASGRGPNYGYTF.